Reported below is one T cell receptor beta chain. Clones were read by immunoSEQ multiplex PCR, and TCRdb kept only the in-frame ones, dropping some. The sample holds roughly 330,000 clones, 70% to 90% seen once. These data come from a study of blood T cell repertoires in COVID-19. The study counted Cohort 3 donors as recovered given two negative PCRs, clearance, or symptom resolution. Germline V gives CDR1 SGDLS, CDR2 YYNGEE. The CDR3 runs to 14 residues. V shed 4 bases and J shed 2 bases, with 12 bases lying between them. The V and J genes are TRBV9 and TRBJ2-5; the D is unclear. This clonotype originated in a woman aged 30 to 39 who had recovered from COVID-19. The specimen was PBMCs or T cells enriched from blood (not recorded which). CDR3 residues: CASSPVGPQETQYF. DNA of the CDR3: TGTGCCAGCAGCCCAGTGGGCCCACAAGAGACCCAGTACTTC.